This TCR beta chain was captured by sequencing in a study of blood T cells in healthy people across ages. CDR3 length: 15 residues. Germline lookup yields CDR1 MDHEN and CDR2 SYDVKM. V lost 1 base, J lost 4 bases, and 14 bases lay in between. This clonotype occurred many times. Its target is unknown. The second PCR ran roughly 6 to 12 cycles with a sample-barcoded 5' primer and J-beta primers. Via MiXCR, TCRdb re-called the 5' RACE reads, giving one row per CDR3 protein. The table includes roughly 640,000 distinct CDR3 sequences, about 30% detected once. General study points: Diversity of TCR beta per million T cells declined in a roughly linear way with age.

The gene calls are TRBV28 and TRBJ2-7; tentative D call: TRBD1 (6 bases). Specimen: blood. The clonotype originates from an elderly woman in good health. The CDR3 nucleotides read TGTGCCAGCAGTTTATTACAACAGGGTCAATACGAGCAGTACTTC. The encoded protein is CASSLLQQGQYEQYF.